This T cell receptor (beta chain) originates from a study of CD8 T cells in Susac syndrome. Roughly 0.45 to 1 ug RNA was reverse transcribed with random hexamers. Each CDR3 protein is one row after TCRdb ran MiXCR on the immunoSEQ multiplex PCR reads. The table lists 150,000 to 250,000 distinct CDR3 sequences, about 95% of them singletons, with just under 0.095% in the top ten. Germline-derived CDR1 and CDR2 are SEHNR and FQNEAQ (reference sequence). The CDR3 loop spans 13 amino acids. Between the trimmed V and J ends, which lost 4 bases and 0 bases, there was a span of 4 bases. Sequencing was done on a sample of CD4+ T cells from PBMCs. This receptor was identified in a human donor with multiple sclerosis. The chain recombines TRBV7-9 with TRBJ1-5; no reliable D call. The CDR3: CASSSNSNQPQHF. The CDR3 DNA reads TGTGCCAGCAGCTCTAATAGCAATCAGCCCCAGCATTTT.